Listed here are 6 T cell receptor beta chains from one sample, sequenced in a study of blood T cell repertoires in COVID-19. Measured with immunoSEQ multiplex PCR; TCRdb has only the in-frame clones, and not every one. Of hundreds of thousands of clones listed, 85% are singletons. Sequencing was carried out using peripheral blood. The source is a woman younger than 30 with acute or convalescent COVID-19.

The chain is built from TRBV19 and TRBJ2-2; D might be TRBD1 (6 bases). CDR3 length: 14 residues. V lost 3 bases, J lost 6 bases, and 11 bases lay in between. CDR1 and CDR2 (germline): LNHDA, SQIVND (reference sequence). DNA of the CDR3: TGTGCCAGTAGTATTGTACAGGGCGCCGGGGAGCTGTTTTTT. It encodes CASSIVQGAGELFF.

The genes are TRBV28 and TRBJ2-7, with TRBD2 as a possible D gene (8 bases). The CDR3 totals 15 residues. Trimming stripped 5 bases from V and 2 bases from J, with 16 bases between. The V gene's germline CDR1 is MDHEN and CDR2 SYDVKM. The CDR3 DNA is TGTGCCAGCAGTACCCCCGGGAGGGGGCCCTACGAGCAGTACTTC. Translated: CASSTPGRGPYEQYF.

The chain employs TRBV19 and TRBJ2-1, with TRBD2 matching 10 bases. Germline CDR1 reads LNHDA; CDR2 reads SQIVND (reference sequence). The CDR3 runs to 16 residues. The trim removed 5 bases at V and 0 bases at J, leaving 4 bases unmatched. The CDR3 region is CASSWTSGHSYNEQFF. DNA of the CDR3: TGTGCCAGTAGTTGGACTAGCGGACACTCCTACAATGAGCAGTTCTTC. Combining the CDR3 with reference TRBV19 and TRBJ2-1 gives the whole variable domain DGGITQSPKYLFRKEGQNVTLSCEQNLNHDAMYWYRQDPGQGLRLIYYSQIVNDFQKGDIAEGYSVSREKKESFPLTVTSAQKNPTAFYLCASSWTSGHSYNEQFFGPGTRLTVL.

CDR3 nucleotides: TGTGCCAGCAGTTTACTTTCAGGGGCGCGCGACGAGCAGTACTTC. Amino acids: CASSLLSGARDEQYF. The rearrangement joins TRBV27 to TRBJ2-7, with D possibly being TRBD1 (6 bases). CDR3 length: 15 residues. The germline CDR1 and CDR2 sequences are MNHEY and SMNVEV (reference sequence). The V end lost 2 bases, the J end lost 5 bases, and 16 bases lay between the germline ends.

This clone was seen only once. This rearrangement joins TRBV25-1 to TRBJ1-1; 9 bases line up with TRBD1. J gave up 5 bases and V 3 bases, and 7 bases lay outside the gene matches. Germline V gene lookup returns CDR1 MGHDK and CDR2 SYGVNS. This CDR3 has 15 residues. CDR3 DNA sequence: TGTGCCAGCAGTGAGCCGGGACAGGGAAAGACTGAAGCTTTCTTT. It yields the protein CASSEPGQGKTEAFF.

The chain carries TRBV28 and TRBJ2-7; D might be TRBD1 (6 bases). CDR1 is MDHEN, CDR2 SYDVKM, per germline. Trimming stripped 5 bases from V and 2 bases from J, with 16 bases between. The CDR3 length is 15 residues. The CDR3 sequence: CASSISGTRTYEQYF. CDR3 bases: TGTGCCAGCAGTATCTCCGGGACACGCACCTACGAGCAGTACTTC.